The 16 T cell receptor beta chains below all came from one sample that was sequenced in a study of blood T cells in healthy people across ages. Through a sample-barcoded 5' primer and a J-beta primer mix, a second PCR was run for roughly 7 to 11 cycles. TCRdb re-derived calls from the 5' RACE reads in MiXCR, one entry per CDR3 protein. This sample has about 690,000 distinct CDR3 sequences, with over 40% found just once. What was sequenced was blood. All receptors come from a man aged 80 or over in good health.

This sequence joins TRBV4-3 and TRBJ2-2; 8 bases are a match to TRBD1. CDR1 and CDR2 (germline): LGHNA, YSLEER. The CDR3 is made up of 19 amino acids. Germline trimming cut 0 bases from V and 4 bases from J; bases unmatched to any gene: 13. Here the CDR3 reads CASSQDLTGQGSSTGELFF. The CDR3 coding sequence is TGCGCCAGCAGCCAAGACCTCACTGGACAGGGCAGTAGCACCGGGGAGCTGTTTTTT.

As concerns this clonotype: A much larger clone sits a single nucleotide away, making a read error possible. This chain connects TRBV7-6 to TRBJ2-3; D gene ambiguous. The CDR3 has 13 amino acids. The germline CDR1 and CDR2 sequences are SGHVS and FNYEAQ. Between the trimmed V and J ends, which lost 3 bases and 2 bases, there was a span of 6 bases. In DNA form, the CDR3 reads TGTGCCAGCAGCTTTAACCCCACAGATACGCAGTATTTT. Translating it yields CASSFNPTDTQYF.

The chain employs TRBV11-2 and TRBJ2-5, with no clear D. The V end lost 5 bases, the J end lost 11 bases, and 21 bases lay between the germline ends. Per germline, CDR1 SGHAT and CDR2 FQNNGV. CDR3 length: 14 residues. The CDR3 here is CASSLRRPINEQYF. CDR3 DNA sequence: TGTGCCAGCAGCCTCCGACGCCCCATCAATGAGCAGTACTTC. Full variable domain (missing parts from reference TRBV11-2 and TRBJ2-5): EAGVAQSPRYKIIEKRQSVAFWCNPISGHATLYWYQQILGQGPKLLIQFQNNGVVDDSQLPKDRFSAERLKGVDSTLKIQPAKLEDSAVYLCASSLRRPINEQYFGPGTRLLVL.

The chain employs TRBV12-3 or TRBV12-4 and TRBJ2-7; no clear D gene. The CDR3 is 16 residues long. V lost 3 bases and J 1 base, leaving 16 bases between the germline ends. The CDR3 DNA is TGTGCCAGCAGTTTTTATTCGGCGCGACGGTCCTACGAGCAGTACTTC. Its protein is CASSFYSARRSYEQYF.

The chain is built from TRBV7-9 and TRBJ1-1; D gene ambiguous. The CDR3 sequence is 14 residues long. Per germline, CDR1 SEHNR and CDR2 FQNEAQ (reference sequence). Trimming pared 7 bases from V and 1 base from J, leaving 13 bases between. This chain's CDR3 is CASMRSGSNTEAFF. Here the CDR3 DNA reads TGTGCCAGCATGCGGTCAGGATCGAACACTGAAGCTTTCTTT.

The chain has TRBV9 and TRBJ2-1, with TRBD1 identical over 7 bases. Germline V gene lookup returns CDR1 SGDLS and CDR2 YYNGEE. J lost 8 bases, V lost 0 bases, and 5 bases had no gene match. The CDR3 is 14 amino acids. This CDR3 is CASSVAGTAHEQFF. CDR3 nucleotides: TGTGCCAGCAGCGTAGCCGGGACAGCACATGAGCAGTTCTTC. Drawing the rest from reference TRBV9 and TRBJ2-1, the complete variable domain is DSGVTQTPKHLITATGQRVTLRCSPRSGDLSVYWYQQSLDQGLQFLIQYYNGEERAKGNILERFSAQQFPDLHSELNLSSLELGDSALYFCASSVAGTAHEQFFGPGTRLTVL.

The CDR3 reads CASSRSYRGESYGYTF. CDR3 DNA: TGCGCCAGCAGCCGATCATACAGGGGTGAGAGCTATGGCTACACCTTC. This rearrangement joins TRBV4-1 to TRBJ1-2; 7 nucleotides match TRBD1. The junction had 12 bases not matched to a gene; V was cut back by 4 bases and J by 4 bases. The germline V gene has CDR1 MGHRA and CDR2 YSYEKL. This CDR3 comprises 16 residues.

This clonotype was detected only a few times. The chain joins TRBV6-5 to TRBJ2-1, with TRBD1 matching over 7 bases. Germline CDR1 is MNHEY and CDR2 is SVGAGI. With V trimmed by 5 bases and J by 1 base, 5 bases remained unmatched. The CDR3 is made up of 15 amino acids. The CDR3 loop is CASSPDRQSYNEQFF. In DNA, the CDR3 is TGTGCCAGCAGTCCGGACAGGCAGTCCTACAATGAGCAGTTCTTC.

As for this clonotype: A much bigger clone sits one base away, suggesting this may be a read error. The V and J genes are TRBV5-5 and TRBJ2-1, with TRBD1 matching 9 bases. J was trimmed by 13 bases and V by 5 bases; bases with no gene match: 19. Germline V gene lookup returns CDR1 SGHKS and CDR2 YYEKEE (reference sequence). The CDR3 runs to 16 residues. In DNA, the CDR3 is TGTGCCAGCAGTTACACACGACAGGGGGACCAAGAGACCCAGTTCTTC. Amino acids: CASSYTRQGDQETQFF.

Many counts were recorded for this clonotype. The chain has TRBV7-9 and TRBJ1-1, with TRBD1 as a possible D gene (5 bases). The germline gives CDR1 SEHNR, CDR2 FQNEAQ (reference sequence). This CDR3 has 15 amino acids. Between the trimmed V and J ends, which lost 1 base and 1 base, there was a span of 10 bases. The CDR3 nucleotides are TGTGCCAGCAGCTTAGTGCCCGGACAGAACACTGAAGCTTTCTTT. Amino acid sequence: CASSLVPGQNTEAFF.

CDR3 sequence: CSVEQGRAEAFF. In DNA form, the CDR3 reads TGCAGCGTTGAGCAGGGGAGGGCTGAAGCTTTCTTT. This chain uses TRBV29-1 with TRBJ1-1; tentative D call: TRBD1 (6 bases). V lost 3 bases, J lost 6 bases, and 11 bases lay in between. CDR3 length equals 12 residues. Germline lookup yields CDR1 SQVTM and CDR2 ANQGSEA.

CDR3 in amino acids: CAITKGQETSYEQYF. In DNA form, the CDR3 reads TGTGCCATCACTAAAGGACAGGAGACTTCCTACGAGCAGTACTTC. The V and J genes are TRBV10-3 and TRBJ2-7; 7 bases match TRBD1. CDR1 and CDR2 (germline): ENHRY, SYGVKD. V shed 7 bases, J shed 1 base, and the junction held 10 bases outside the gene matches. The length of the CDR3 is 15 residues.

CDR3 in DNA: TGCAGTGCTAGCGGGAGGACAATTCGGGATGTGCAGTTCTTC. This gives the protein CSASGRTIRDVQFF. This chain links TRBV20-1 with TRBJ2-1; 7 bases agree with TRBD2. Germline V gene sequence: CDR1 DFQATT, CDR2 SNEGSKA (reference sequence). Trimming at V came to 3 bases and at J to 12 bases, leaving 14 bases not matched to a gene. The length of the CDR3 is 14 residues.

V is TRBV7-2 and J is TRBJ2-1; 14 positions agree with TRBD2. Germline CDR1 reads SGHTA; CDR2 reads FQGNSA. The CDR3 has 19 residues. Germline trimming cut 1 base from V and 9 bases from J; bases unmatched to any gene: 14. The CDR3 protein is CASSLDKRLAGGPRSEQFF. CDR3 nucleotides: TGTGCCAGCAGCTTAGATAAGAGACTAGCGGGAGGGCCGAGGAGTGAGCAGTTCTTC.

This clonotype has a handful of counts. The CDR3 reads CASSRLPETQYF. DNA for the CDR3: TGTGCCAGCAGCCGACTCCCAGAGACCCAGTACTTC. The J gene is TRBJ2-5, the V gene TRBV7-2; no clear D gene. Trimming took off 5 bases at V and 4 bases at J, with 8 bases between the two ends. The CDR3 loop spans 12 amino acids. Germline assignment: CDR1 SGHTA and CDR2 FQGNSA. The complete variable domain, with remaining parts taken from reference TRBV7-2 and TRBJ2-5, reads GAGVSQSPSNKVTEKGKDVELRCDPISGHTALYWYRQSLGQGLEFLIYFQGNSAPDKSGLPSDRFSAERTGGSVSTLTIQRTQQEDSAVYLCASSRLPETQYFGPGTRLLVL.

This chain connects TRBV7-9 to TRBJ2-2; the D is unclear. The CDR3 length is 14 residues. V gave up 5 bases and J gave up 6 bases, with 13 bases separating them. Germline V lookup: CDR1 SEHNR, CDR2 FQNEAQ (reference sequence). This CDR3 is CASSITSPAGELFF. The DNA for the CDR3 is TGTGCCAGCAGCATTACCAGCCCGGCCGGGGAGCTGTTTTTT.